This T cell receptor (beta chain) was recovered during a study of cytomegalovirus exposure and HLA in healthy donors. The germline V gene encodes CDR1 MNHEY and CDR2 SMNVEV (reference sequence). Trimming took 6 bases from V and 4 from J, leaving 13 bases between them. This CDR3 has 14 amino acids. Remarks on this clone: Other nucleotide sequences from this sample produce the same CDR3.

The primer mix had 60 Vbeta and 13 Jbeta primers. Data came from immunoSEQ multiplex PCR; TCRdb stores just in-frame clones and leaves some out. The repertoire holds 150,000 to 200,000 clones, over 60% seen once, with 0.9% to 1.2% in the top ten. The sequencing input was PBMCs. The receptor was isolated from a woman aged 40 to 50 in good health and CMV-seronegative. V is TRBV27 and J is TRBJ1-5; D is undetermined. CDR3 amino acids: CASSPSEGNQPQHF. For the CDR3, the DNA is TGTGCCAGCAGCCCCAGCGAGGGAAATCAGCCCCAGCATTTT.